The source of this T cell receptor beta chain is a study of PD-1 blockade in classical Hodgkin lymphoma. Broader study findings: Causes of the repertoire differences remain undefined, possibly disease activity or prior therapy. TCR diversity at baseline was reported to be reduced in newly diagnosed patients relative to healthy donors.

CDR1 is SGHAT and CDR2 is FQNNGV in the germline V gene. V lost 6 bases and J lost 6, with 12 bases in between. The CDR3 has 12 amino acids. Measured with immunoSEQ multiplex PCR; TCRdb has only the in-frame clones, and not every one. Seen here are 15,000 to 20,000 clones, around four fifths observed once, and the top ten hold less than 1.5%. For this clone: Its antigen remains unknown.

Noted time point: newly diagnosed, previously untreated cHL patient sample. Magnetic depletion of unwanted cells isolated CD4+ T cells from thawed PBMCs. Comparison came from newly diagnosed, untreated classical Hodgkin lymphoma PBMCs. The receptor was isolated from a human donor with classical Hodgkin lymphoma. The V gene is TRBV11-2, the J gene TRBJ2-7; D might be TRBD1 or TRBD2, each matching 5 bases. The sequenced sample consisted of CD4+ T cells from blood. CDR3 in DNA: TGTGCCAGCAGTAAATCGGGGCCCGAGCAGTACTTC. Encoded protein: CASSKSGPEQYF.